This TCR beta chain comes out of a study of T cells in Graves' hyperthyroidism and ophthalmopathy. Regions amplified from RNA transcripts were the TCR beta CDR3 regions. A first-round RT-PCR of the TCR CDR3 used the HTBI primer set. TCRdb redid the calling of the multiplex PCR reads with MiXCR, one entry per CDR3 protein. The sample has 660,000 or so distinct CDR3 sequences, around 20% seen once. The TCR comes from a man in his thirties or forties with Graves' ophthalmopathy. Sequencing was performed on blood.

In DNA, the CDR3 is TGTGCCAGCAGTGAATATGGCGGGAGAGGCGATGAGCAGTTCTTC. Protein product: CASSEYGGRGDEQFF. This chain links TRBV6-1 with TRBJ2-1, with 7 nucleotides matching TRBD2. The germline V gene has CDR1 MNHNS and CDR2 SASEGT. Unmatched junction bases numbered 9, after V lost 2 bases and J lost 8 bases. This CDR3 contains 15 residues.